This section outlines one TCR beta chain sequence together with its context. The same CDR3 arises from other DNA sequences in this sample as well. The sample is drawn from a study of blood T cell repertoires in COVID-19. As for the study in general: Spain, Italy and the United States supplied samples that represented acute and convalescent COVID-19. From T cells, B-cell-depleted T cells, or PBMCs came the material, which was cDNA or gDNA.

This CDR3 is 15 amino acids long. CDR1 and CDR2 from the germline V gene are SGHAT and FQNNGV. The V and J ends lost 3 bases and 1 base, in that order; junction bases with no gene match: 0. In the original processing: Nucleated cell number was recorded as an estimate derived from reference gene primer amplification. The data were produced by immunoSEQ multiplex PCR, yet TCRdb's version contains in-frame clones alone and is incomplete. V, J and clone size were drawn from that table, and D and trimming were deduced from the DNA. The data contain more than 90,000 clones, less than 75% of them singletons.

The TCR was taken from a woman aged 55 to 70 in a cohort sampled during active or convalescent COVID-19. The rearrangement joins TRBV11-2 to TRBJ2-7, with 13 bases aligning to TRBD2. Source material: peripheral blood. CDR3 nucleotide sequence: TGTGCCAGCAGCTTGGGACTAGCGGGGTCCTACGAGCAGTACTTC. This gives the protein CASSLGLAGSYEQYF.